In this sample, the clone carrying this TCR beta chain turned up many times. Its antigen remains unknown. The iRepertoire nested amplicon-rescue multiplex PCR amplified TCR alpha and beta CDR3s from RNA. TCRdb fed the multiplex PCR reads into MiXCR, producing one record per CDR3 protein. The repertoire includes 12,000 or so distinct CDR3 sequences, about 26% of them detected once, and less than 50% sits in the top ten. This sample is part of a study of glioma-infiltrating T cells. Study results and limitations: Non-neoplastic patients had below-expected tissue-blood divergence, while all gliomas exceeded expectation.

The CDR3 is 12 residues long. Germline CDR1 is SNHLY and CDR2 is FYNNEI. V gave up 5 bases and J gave up 6 bases; unmatched junction bases: 2. Sequenced: glioma tissue, nonneoplastic brain tissue, or PBMCs (not recorded which). The clonotype originates from a human donor with low-grade glioma or glioblastoma, undergoing nonglioma brain surgery, or in good health (not recorded which). The chain has TRBV2 and TRBJ2-7; 9 nucleotides line up with TRBD1. The CDR3 loop is CASSTTGGEQYF. The CDR3 nucleotides are TGTGCCAGCAGTACGACAGGGGGCGAGCAGTACTTC. The whole variable domain, filled in from reference TRBV2 and TRBJ2-7, reads EPEVTQTPSHQVTQMGQEVILRCVPISNHLYFYWYRQILGQKVEFLVSFYNNEISEKSEIFDDQFSVERPDGSNFTLKIRSTKLEDSAMYFCASSTTGGEQYFGPGTRLTVT.